The T cell receptor (beta chain) described here comes from a study of T cell responses to AZD1222 COVID-19 vaccine. Overall study context: Pooled samples include second doses given at about 4 or 12 weeks.

The V gene end was trimmed by 6 bases and the J gene end by 5 bases; junction bases not matched to a gene: 1. This CDR3 contains 12 residues. Germline V lookup: CDR1 LGHDT, CDR2 YNNKEL (reference sequence). Sequenced by immunoSEQ multiplex PCR; TCRdb stores in-frame clones only, minus some. The sample has tens of thousands of clones; over 85% are singletons. The specimen comprised peripheral blood, sampled on day 0 of AZD1222 vaccination. This chain links TRBV3-1 (or the pseudogene TRBV3-2) with TRBJ2-7, with TRBD1 identical over 10 bases. This clonotype originated in an adult in good health. Here the CDR3 reads CASRTGGHEQYF. CDR3 nucleotides: TGTGCCAGCAGGACAGGGGGCCACGAGCAGTACTTC.